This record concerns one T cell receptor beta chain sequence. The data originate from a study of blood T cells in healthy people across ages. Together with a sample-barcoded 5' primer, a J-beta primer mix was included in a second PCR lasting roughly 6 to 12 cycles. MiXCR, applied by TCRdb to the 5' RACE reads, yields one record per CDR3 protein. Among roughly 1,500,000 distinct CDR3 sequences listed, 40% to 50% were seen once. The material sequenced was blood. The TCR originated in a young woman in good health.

This CDR3 is CASSQDERTSGTPTSYNEQYF. Written as DNA, the CDR3 is TGCGCCAGCAGCCAAGATGAGCGGACTAGCGGGACTCCTACCAGCTACAATGAGCAGTACTTC. This chain joins TRBV4-1 and TRBJ2-1, with 12 bases matching TRBD2. The DNA end lines up better with TRBJ2-7; the J call may be wrong. The CDR3 covers 21 residues. Germline V gives CDR1 MGHRA, CDR2 YSYEKL.